This entry is about one T cell receptor (beta chain). Sequencing used immunoSEQ multiplex PCR; TCRdb keeps in-frame clones, though not all of them. The table lists 200,000 to 300,000 clones, about 90% of them singletons, with less than 4% in the top ten. This CDR3 contains 15 residues. Trimming removed 7 bases from V and 9 bases from J; junction bases left unmatched: 11. Germline values: CDR1 SNHLY, CDR2 FYNNEI. The sample is drawn from a study of blood T cell repertoires in COVID-19. The wider study: From the United States, Italy and Spain came samples of acute and convalescent COVID-19.

Cohorts were based on clinical histories the participants reported. The TCR sequence derives from a woman aged 30 to 39 with acute COVID-19. The chain has TRBV2 and TRBJ2-1, with TRBD2 identical over 11 bases. The source material was PBMCs or T cells enriched from blood (not recorded which). CDR3 loop: CASNPIAGGLSEQFF. CDR3 coding DNA: TGTGCCAGCAATCCTATAGCGGGGGGGCTTTCTGAGCAGTTCTTC.